This TCR beta chain came from a study of cytomegalovirus exposure and HLA in healthy donors (dated by TCRdb to 2017 to 2019). Notes on the research overall: According to a later analysis, one platform produced both the roughly 110 validation repertoires and the approximately 600 repertoires of the first cohort. The aim of the study was to test whether cataloging public T cell receptors could identify signatures of past pathogen exposure. Besides the first cohort of approximately 670 subjects, a separate validation cohort made up of 120 different subjects was used. The study combined high-throughput TCR immunosequencing, statistical association of individual TCRs with disease status, and machine learning to predict cytomegalovirus infection status.

The sample holds one count of this clone. There is no known antigen for this receptor. Base qualities are not provided; no much larger clone lies one nucleotide away. The junction shows trimming of 8 bases on V and 7 bases on J, and the gene matches do not reach 6 bases of it. CDR1 LNHDA and CDR2 SQIVND were looked up in the germline V gene (reference sequence). The CDR3 runs 13 residues from the cysteine to the phenylalanine. Only the CDR3 DNA is retained, 39 bases long and in frame from the first base. Library preparation was by the immunoSEQ multiplex PCR assay. In the authors' own workflow: A statistical classification framework was built to diagnose cytomegalovirus status from the catalog of TCR beta chain sequences. TCRdb holds this immuneACCESS table with in-frame rearrangements only. Some clones are missing; in checked studies, unresolved V genes explain under half, and the rest has no known cause. The V and J calls and the clone size are those of that table, but D and trimming were determined from the DNA. In all, the sample holds 80,000 to 95,000 clones, and roughly 96% of those were seen once. The ten largest clones represent 1.3% of the sample.

Overall study results and their limits: It was suggested by the authors that the approach could potentially be generalized to other disease states and immunological phenotypes. Subsequent analysis determined that TCRs grouped into clusters in the first cohort also showed a tendency toward co-occurrence across the 120 validation repertoires, and approximately 93% of cluster scores exceeded 0. Most TCR sequences were observed very rarely across donors, whereas some public TCRs were present in many individuals. In vitro tests confirmed that a few of the cytomegalovirus-associated TCR beta chains recognize cytomegalovirus antigens. A total of some 180 TCR beta chains were listed by the study as associated with cytomegalovirus. The classifier was reported to diagnose cytomegalovirus status with high specificity and sensitivity in both the original and validation cohorts. A later analysis had no HLA typing for the validation cohort, so co-occurrence there was scored across all 130 or so repertoires.

The donors were included in the validation cohort of 90 to 150 subjects, a group kept apart from the roughly 700-subject first cohort. The TCR was taken from a young woman in good health and CMV-seronegative. The sequenced material came from PBMCs. The rearrangement joined TRBV19 to TRBJ1-2, with 11 bases in between that match TRBD1. The CDR3 amino acid sequence is: CASYTGTGGGYTF. The DNA reads TGTGCCAGTTATACCGGGACAGGGGGTGGCTACACCTTC. Here the CDR3 is joined to the reference TRBV19 and TRBJ1-2 genes, and the full variable domain is: DGGITQSPKYLFRKEGQNVTLSCEQNLNHDAMYWYRQDPGQGLRLIYYSQIVNDFQKGDIAEGYSVSREKKESFPLTVTSAQKNPTAFYLCASYTGTGGGYTFGSGTRLTVV.